This passage covers 21 T cell receptor beta chains from one sample sequenced in a study of T cell responses to AZD1222 COVID-19 vaccine. TCRdb's copy holds only in-frame clones and misses some; the assay was immunoSEQ multiplex PCR. The sample yields about 150,000 clones, around 87% seen once. Sequencing used peripheral blood, obtained 28 days after the second AZD1222 dose. The receptors shown here come from an adult who received the AZD1222 COVID-19 vaccine.

V gene TRBV5-4 combines with J gene TRBJ1-2, with 12 bases matching TRBD1. The CDR3 extends over 15 amino acids. Germline V gene lookup returns CDR1 SGHNT and CDR2 YYREEE (reference sequence). J gave up 7 bases and V 3 bases, and 7 bases lay outside the gene matches. CDR3 sequence: CASSWGQGALSGYTF. For the CDR3, the DNA is TGTGCCAGCAGCTGGGGACAGGGGGCCCTGAGTGGCTACACCTTC.

This clone has a handful of counts. This chain connects TRBV3-1 (or the pseudogene TRBV3-2) to TRBJ1-2, with unresolved D. This CDR3 has 14 residues. The V end lost 0 bases, the J end lost 7 bases, and 12 bases lay between the germline ends. Germline V CDR1 and CDR2: LGHDT, YNNKEL (reference sequence). The CDR3 loop reads CASSQESGTGGYTF. Here the CDR3 DNA reads TGTGCCAGCAGCCAAGAATCCGGAACTGGTGGCTACACCTTC.

The rearrangement uses TRBV6-5 and TRBJ1-1; D is perhaps TRBD1 (5 bases). The V and J ends lost 2 bases and 6 bases respectively, with 16 bases between them. There are 15 residues in the CDR3. The V gene's germline CDR1 is MNHEY and CDR2 SVGAGI. The CDR3 DNA follows: TGTGCCAGCAGTTACGGGACCGTCCGCTCCTCTGAAGCTTTCTTT. It translates to CASSYGTVRSSEAFF.

The rearrangement uses TRBV5-1 and TRBJ2-7; 9 nucleotides match TRBD1. V shed 4 bases, J shed 5 bases, and the junction held 13 bases outside the gene matches. Germline V gene lookup returns CDR1 SGHRS and CDR2 YFSETQ. The CDR3 sequence is 16 residues long. CDR3 bases: TGCGCCAGCAGCCCGGGGCCACAGGGGGCAGTCGACGAGCAGTACTTC. This gives the protein CASSPGPQGAVDEQYF.

This rearrangement joins TRBV7-9 to TRBJ2-7; D is unclear. The CDR3 consists of 15 residues. Germline lookup yields CDR1 SEHNR and CDR2 FQNEAQ (reference sequence). Trimming took 7 bases from V and 4 from J, leaving 20 bases between them. The CDR3 nucleotides read TGTGCCAGCATCTCAACGACCCATGCAAGGTACGAGCAGTACTTC. Translation gives CASISTTHARYEQYF.

The V and J genes are TRBV6-2 or TRBV6-3 and TRBJ2-2; D remains ambiguous. The length of the CDR3 is 13 residues. Per germline, CDR1 MNHEY and CDR2 SVGEGT. V shed 6 bases and J shed 7 bases, with 12 bases lying between them. CDR3 sequence: CASSLIRGGELFF. CDR3 DNA: TGTGCCAGCAGCCTGATTAGAGGCGGGGAGCTGTTTTTT.

There are a few counts of this clone. In DNA, the CDR3 is TGTGCCAGCAGCTTTTACCACGAGCAGTACTTC. This sequence encodes CASSFYHEQYF. The chain carries TRBV12-3 or TRBV12-4 and TRBJ2-7, with D unresolved. V lost 6 bases and J 5 bases, leaving 8 bases between the germline ends. The CDR3 length is 11 residues.

There are many counts of this clone. The chain recombines TRBV7-2 with TRBJ1-6; D possibly corresponds to TRBD1 (5 bases). Per the germline V gene, CDR1 is SGHTA and CDR2 is FQGNSA. The CDR3 is 14 amino acids. Trimming removed 3 bases at V and 9 bases at J, with 12 bases between. In DNA form, the CDR3 reads TGTGCCAGCAGCTTGGGAGGGGCAGGTTCACCCCTCCACTTT. Translating it yields CASSLGGAGSPLHF.

The CDR3 region is CAISEFEVLYEQYF. The CDR3 DNA reads TGTGCCATCAGTGAGTTCGAGGTTCTGTACGAGCAGTACTTC. The J gene is TRBJ2-7, the V gene TRBV10-3; D is undetermined. V was shortened by 1 base and J by 4 bases, with 11 bases between the two germline ends. The CDR3 is 14 residues long. Germline values: CDR1 ENHRY, CDR2 SYGVKD.

The chain combines TRBV7-9 with TRBJ1-4; D not resolved. Trimming cost V 1 base and J 8 bases, with 11 bases left between them. This CDR3 region has 14 residues. CDR1 is SEHNR, CDR2 FQNEAQ, per germline (reference sequence). CDR3 DNA: TGTGCCAGCAGCTTAGTTGGAGGCGGAGAAAAACTGTTTTTT. This codes for CASSLVGGGEKLFF.

The chain is built from TRBV25-1 and TRBJ1-6; a possible D gene is TRBD1 (5 bases). V gave up 1 base and J gave up 7 bases, with 14 bases separating them. Germline-derived CDR1 and CDR2 are MGHDK and SYGVNS. The CDR3 is 16 amino acids. The CDR3 coding sequence is TGTGCCAGCAGTGAATTGGAGGGGCTGGGGAATTCACCCCTCCACTTT. This gives the protein CASSELEGLGNSPLHF.

This clone appeared a single time. J is TRBJ1-3 and V is TRBV13, with D uncertain. The CDR3 is made up of 14 amino acids. Looked up from germline, CDR1 is PRHDT and CDR2 is FYEKMQ (reference sequence). The germline V and J ends were trimmed by 3 bases and 7 bases, with 13 bases remaining between them. CDR3 protein: CASSLGGDGNTIYF. As DNA, the CDR3 is TGTGCCAGCAGCTTGGGCGGGGATGGGAACACCATATATTTT.

The chain combines TRBV10-3 with TRBJ2-6; 7 nucleotides line up with TRBD1. V was pared by 11 bases and J by 0 bases, with 7 bases of the junction left unmatched. CDR1 and CDR2 from the germline V gene are ENHRY and SYGVKD. The CDR3 spans 15 residues. DNA for the CDR3: TGTGCCTCCGGGACAGCAAGCTCTGGGGCCAACGTCCTGACTTTC. As protein: CASGTASSGANVLTF.

This clone has only one observation. V gene TRBV18 combines with J gene TRBJ1-2, with no clear D. V was cut by 2 bases and J by 4 bases, with 11 bases left in between. The CDR3 extends over 14 amino acids. Germline V lookup: CDR1 KGHSH, CDR2 LQKENI. This CDR3 is CASSPRHELYGYTF. CDR3 coding DNA: TGTGCCAGCTCACCAAGACATGAACTCTATGGCTACACCTTC.

The chain has TRBV10-3 and TRBJ2-7; D possibly uses TRBD1 or TRBD2 (5 bases each). The CDR3 is made up of 14 amino acids. In germline, CDR1 is ENHRY, CDR2 SYGVKD. The V gene lost 8 bases and the J gene lost 3 bases, with 17 bases spanning the gap. The CDR3 sequence: CAIAGAGRNYEQYF. CDR3 DNA: TGTGCCATCGCCGGGGCAGGGCGCAACTACGAGCAGTACTTC.

This chain joins TRBV28 and TRBJ1-2, with unresolved D. Germline CDR1 reads MDHEN; CDR2 reads SYDVKM. CDR3 length: 14 residues. V lost 1 base, J lost 7 bases, and 13 bases lay in between. Here the CDR3 DNA reads TGTGCCAGCAGTTTATCCCACCAGAAGGGTGGCTACACCTTC. Amino acids: CASSLSHQKGGYTF.

The gene calls are TRBV7-2 and TRBJ1-5; D is unresolved. Germline V gene lookup returns CDR1 SGHTA and CDR2 FQGNSA. V was clipped by 4 bases and J by 0 bases, with 4 bases between them. This CDR3 region has 13 residues. CDR3 residues: CASSSSSNQPQHF. The DNA for the CDR3 is TGTGCCAGCAGCTCCAGTAGCAATCAGCCCCAGCATTTT.

The chain recombines TRBV5-1 with TRBJ1-2, with unresolved D. V gave up 8 bases and J gave up 4 bases, with 12 bases separating them. The CDR3 is 12 amino acids. CDR1 and CDR2 from the germline V gene are SGHRS and YFSETQ. The CDR3 loop is CASKERGYGYTF. CDR3 DNA: TGCGCCAGTAAGGAGCGGGGCTATGGCTACACCTTC.

The chain has TRBV7-9 and TRBJ2-7; D ambiguous. V dropped 3 bases and J dropped 2 bases, with 5 bases sitting between them. Germline-derived CDR1 and CDR2 are SEHNR and FQNEAQ (reference sequence). The CDR3 totals 12 residues. This chain's CDR3 is CASSFVTYEQYF. CDR3 sequence (DNA): TGTGCCAGCAGCTTCGTTACCTACGAGCAGTACTTC. Combining the CDR3 with reference TRBV7-9 and TRBJ2-7 gives the whole variable domain DTGVSQNPRHKITKRGQNVTFRCDPISEHNRLYWYRQTLGQGPEFLTYFQNEAQLEKSRLLSDRFSAERPKGSFSTLEIQRTEQGDSAMYLCASSFVTYEQYFGPGTRLTVT.

This clone was observed once. The V and J genes are TRBV5-1 and TRBJ1-2, with TRBD1 identical over 11 bases. The V segment lost 0 bases and the J segment 4 bases; nucleotides outside the gene matches: 2. This CDR3 is built from 15 residues. From germline, CDR1 is SGHRS and CDR2 YFSETQ. CDR3 loop: CASSLGDRGSYGYTF. The CDR3 DNA reads TGCGCCAGCAGCTTGGGGGACAGGGGGAGCTATGGCTACACCTTC.

V is TRBV2 and J is TRBJ2-2, with 10 nucleotides matching TRBD2. V was pared by 4 bases and J by 6 bases, with 2 bases of the junction left unmatched. CDR1 and CDR2 from the germline V gene are SNHLY and FYNNEI. CDR3 size: 14 residues. The CDR3 reads CASSGLAGAGELFF. The CDR3 DNA reads as TGTGCCAGCAGTGGACTAGCGGGCGCCGGGGAGCTGTTTTTT.